This is a list of T cell receptor beta chains from one sample in a study of cytomegalovirus exposure and HLA in healthy donors. Libraries were prepared by immunoSEQ multiplex PCR; TCRdb keeps only in-frame clonotypes and omits some of them. There are roughly 130,000 clones in the sample; 80% to 90% occur only once, and roughly 12% lies in the top ten. Input material: PBMCs. The receptors here all came from a male donor in good health and CMV-seropositive. CDR3s include the opening cysteine and the closing phenylalanine or tryptophan. A D gene is named only where the DNA matches it firmly. Size values are once, few and many counts, or a class for expanded clones, and some rows have none.

V	D	size	J	DNA	CDR3
TRBV10-3	TRBD1	NA	TRBJ2-7	TGTGCCATCAAGGAAGACAGGGGGTTATACGAGCAGTACTTC	CAIKEDRGLYEQYF
TRBV5-1	NA	NA	TRBJ2-1	TGCGCCAGCAGCTCTAGATCTGGAAATGAGCAGTTCTTC	CASSSRSGNEQFF
TRBV28	NA	NA	TRBJ2-7	TGTGCCAGCACCGCCCCCGCCGGCCTGGCGGTCTCCTACGAGCAGTACTTC	CASTAPAGLAVSYEQYF
TRBV14	TRBD2	few	TRBJ2-1	TGTGCCAGCCTAGCGGGAGAGGGGAATGAGCAGTTCTTC	CASLAGEGNEQFF
TRBV29-1	TRBD2	NA	TRBJ2-3	TGCAGCGTGGAAGCAGCGGGAGTCCCCCCAGATACGCAGTATTTT	CSVEAAGVPPDTQYF
TRBV7-9	TRBD2	NA	TRBJ2-3	TGTGCCAGCAGCTCCGTACTGACTAGCGGGAGTATAGATACGCAGTATTTT	CASSSVLTSGSIDTQYF
TRBV6-5	NA	NA	TRBJ2-7	TGTGCCAGCAGGCACCGGGACATGTTGGACGAGCAGTACTTC	CASRHRDMLDEQYF
TRBV19	TRBD1	few	TRBJ2-1	TGTGCCAGTAGTGAACAGGGGCGTCCCTACAATGAGCAGTTCTTC	CASSEQGRPYNEQFF
TRBV23-1	NA	NA	TRBJ1-1	TGCGCCAGCAGCCAGGTCTCAGGGAACACTGAAGCTTTCTTT	CASSQVSGNTEAFF
TRBV5-1	NA	NA	TRBJ2-7	TGCGCCAGCAGCCCCCAGGCCCAGGGGCAGGTAAGCTCCTACGAGCAGTACTTC	CASSPQAQGQVSSYEQYF
TRBV4-1	NA	few	TRBJ1-1	TGCGCCAGCAGCCAAGATATTTATCCCCCCCGAGGCCTCCTCGTGGTGAACACTGAAGCTTTCTTT	CASSQDIYPPRGLLVVNTEAFF
TRBV4-3	TRBD1	NA	TRBJ2-7	TGCGCCAGCAGCCAAGAATGGACCGGGACAGGGGGCCTACTAGCGAAGGCCTACGAGCAGTACTTC	CASSQEWTGTGGLLAKAYEQYF
TRBV9	NA	NA	TRBJ2-7	TGTGCCAGCAGCGTAGAGGGAGACTACGAGCAGTACTTC	CASSVEGDYEQYF
TRBV9	NA	NA	TRBJ2-2	TGTGCCAGCAGCTCCAACGGGAGCCCCGGGGAGCTGTTTTTT	CASSSNGSPGELFF
TRBV28	TRBD2	NA	TRBJ2-3	TGTGCCAGCCCCGTGGCGGGAGGGAGGAATACGCAGTATTTT	CASPVAGGRNTQYF
TRBV19	TRBD2	NA	TRBJ2-1	TGTGCCAGTAGACCGACTAGCGGGAGTAGTCATGAGCAGTTCTTC	CASRPTSGSSHEQFF
TRBV14	NA	NA	TRBJ1-2	TGTGCCAGCAGCCAAGGCGCTTACTATGGCTACACCTTC	CASSQGAYYGYTF
TRBV7-6	TRBD1	once	TRBJ2-7	TGTGCCAGCAGCACTCGGACAGGGCGCAACGAGCAGTACTTC	CASSTRTGRNEQYF
TRBV7-9	NA	NA	TRBJ2-1	TGTGCCAGCAGCTTCTTAGCGTCGGGGATCAATGAGCAGTTCTTC	CASSFLASGINEQFF
TRBV7-9	TRBD1	NA	TRBJ1-2	TGTGCCAGCAGCTCATTCGGGACAGGGGTTCATGGCTACACCTTC	CASSSFGTGVHGYTF
TRBV18	TRBD2	once	TRBJ2-1	TGTGCCAGCTCACGGGACTACGCAGACGCGCAGTTCTTC	CASSRDYADAQFF
TRBV30	TRBD2	NA	TRBJ2-7	TGTGCCTGGAAGGGACTAGCGGGAGAGGGGGAGCAGTACTTC	CAWKGLAGEGEQYF
TRBV5-1	TRBD2	NA	TRBJ2-2	TGCGCCAGCACTAGCGGGATAAACACCGGGGAGCTGTTTTTT	CASTSGINTGELFF
TRBV4-2	TRBD1	few	TRBJ2-1	TGTGCCAGCAGCCAAGATCTGCAGGGGGTCTACAATGAGCAGTTCTTC	CASSQDLQGVYNEQFF
TRBV6-5	TRBD1	NA	TRBJ1-4	TGTGCCAGCAGTAACCACAGGGGTGAAAAACTGTTTTTT	CASSNHRGEKLFF
TRBV10-1	TRBD1	NA	TRBJ2-4	TGCGCCAGCAGTGCGGGACAGACTTTAGCCAAAAACATTCAGTACTTC	CASSAGQTLAKNIQYF
TRBV14	NA	NA	TRBJ1-1	TGTGCCAGCAGCCTAGTTCAGGGAAACACTGAAGCTTTCTTT	CASSLVQGNTEAFF
TRBV18	NA	NA	TRBJ1-5	TGTGCCAGCTCACCCGAGGGAAATCAGCCCCAGCATTTT	CASSPEGNQPQHF
TRBV6-5	NA	few	TRBJ1-6	TGTGCCAGCAGTTACAGGCAACGGGATTCACCCCTCCACTTT	CASSYRQRDSPLHF
TRBV5-1	NA	NA	TRBJ2-2	TGCGCCAGCAGCTTGGGCGCCGCGGGCACCGGGGAGCTGTTTTTT	CASSLGAAGTGELFF
TRBV4-3	NA	NA	TRBJ2-1	TGCGCCAGCAGCCATGGAAAGGGGATGGTCGATGAGCAGTTCTTC	CASSHGKGMVDEQFF
TRBV5-1	TRBD1	NA	TRBJ1-2	TGCGCCAGCAGCTTGGAGGGGGCGGACTATGGCTACACCTTC	CASSLEGADYGYTF
TRBV5-6	NA	NA	TRBJ2-3	TGTGCCAGCAGCTCAGTGGTTAGCGCAGATACGCAGTATTTT	CASSSVVSADTQYF
TRBV7-8	TRBD2	NA	TRBJ2-2	TGTGCCAGCAGTTTGTTAGCGGGAGCGGGCGGGGAGCTGTTTTTT	CASSLLAGAGGELFF
TRBV7-2	TRBD1	few	TRBJ2-7	TGTGCCAGCAGCGCCCGGACAGGCTCGAGCTACGAGCAGTACTTC	CASSARTGSSYEQYF
TRBV11-2	TRBD2	NA	TRBJ2-7	TGTGCCAGCAGCTTCGAGCGGGGCTCCTACGAGCAGTACTTC	CASSFERGSYEQYF
TRBV13	TRBD2	NA	TRBJ2-3	TGTGCCAGCAGCTCGACCCCCCGGGGGGGGGATACGCAGTATTTT	CASSSTPRGGDTQYF
TRBV9	TRBD1	NA	TRBJ2-5	TGTGCCAGCAGCGAACCGGGACAGGGGGCCCAAGAGACCCAGTACTTC	CASSEPGQGAQETQYF
TRBV30	NA	NA	TRBJ1-4	TGTGCCTGGAGCGCATTTGGGGCTGCTAATGAAAAACTGTTTTTT	CAWSAFGAANEKLFF
TRBV6-5	TRBD1	NA	TRBJ1-6	TGTGCCAGCAGTTACAGACAGGGGAAAAATTCACCCCTCCACTTT	CASSYRQGKNSPLHF
TRBV28	NA	once	TRBJ1-4	TGTGCCAGCAGTGCCACAGGGAGTGGTGAAAAACTGTTTTTT	CASSATGSGEKLFF
TRBV11-3	NA	NA	TRBJ1-3	TGTGCCAGCAGCTTAGGTCATGGAAACACCATATATTTT	CASSLGHGNTIYF
TRBV30	NA	NA	TRBJ2-7	TGTGCCTGGAATTGGCACAGGGACGAGCAGTACTTC	CAWNWHRDEQYF
TRBV7-2	NA	NA	TRBJ2-5	TGTGCCAGCAGACCTGGGACAATCGGGTGGGAGACCCAGTACTTC	CASRPGTIGWETQYF
TRBV6-5	TRBD2	NA	TRBJ2-1	TGTGCCAGCAGTTTACTAGCGGGAGGCCACAATGAGCAGTTCTTC	CASSLLAGGHNEQFF
TRBV5-6	NA	NA	TRBJ2-1	TGTGCCAGCAGCTCACTTCGTCAGGGGGAGCAGTTCTTC	CASSSLRQGEQFF
TRBV7-9	NA	NA	TRBJ1-2	TGTGCCAGCAGCTTAGAATTAAACTATGGCTACACCTTC	CASSLELNYGYTF
TRBV27	NA	NA	TRBJ2-3	TGTGCCAGCAGTTTATCCCTAAAGGGGCGGTATACGCAGTATTTT	CASSLSLKGRYTQYF
TRBV5-1	TRBD2	NA	TRBJ2-1	TGCGCCAGCTATGAAGGACTAGCGGGAGGGAATGAGCAGTTCTTC	CASYEGLAGGNEQFF
TRBV29-1	NA	NA	TRBJ2-3	TGCAGCGTCGGCTACAGGGAGCTCACAGATACGCAGTATTTT	CSVGYRELTDTQYF
TRBV7-4	TRBD2	NA	TRBJ2-3	TGTGCCAGCAGCTTATCGGCTAGCGGGAGCACAGATACGCAGTATTTT	CASSLSASGSTDTQYF
TRBV5-4	NA	NA	TRBJ2-7	TGTGCCAGCAGCCCCGGAGGAGGGCGGGCGTACGAGCAGTACTTC	CASSPGGGRAYEQYF
TRBV28	TRBD2	NA	TRBJ2-1	TGTGCCAGCAGTCGAGCGGGGGCGGGCTCCTACAATGAGCAGTTCTTC	CASSRAGAGSYNEQFF
TRBV5-6	NA	NA	TRBJ1-1	TGTGCCAGCAGCTTTTTCAGGGTGGGAACTGAAGCTTTCTTT	CASSFFRVGTEAFF
TRBV5-5	TRBD1	NA	TRBJ2-7	TGTGCCAGCAGCTTGGTTTTAGGGACAGAGGCTTTGTACGAGCAGTACTTC	CASSLVLGTEALYEQYF